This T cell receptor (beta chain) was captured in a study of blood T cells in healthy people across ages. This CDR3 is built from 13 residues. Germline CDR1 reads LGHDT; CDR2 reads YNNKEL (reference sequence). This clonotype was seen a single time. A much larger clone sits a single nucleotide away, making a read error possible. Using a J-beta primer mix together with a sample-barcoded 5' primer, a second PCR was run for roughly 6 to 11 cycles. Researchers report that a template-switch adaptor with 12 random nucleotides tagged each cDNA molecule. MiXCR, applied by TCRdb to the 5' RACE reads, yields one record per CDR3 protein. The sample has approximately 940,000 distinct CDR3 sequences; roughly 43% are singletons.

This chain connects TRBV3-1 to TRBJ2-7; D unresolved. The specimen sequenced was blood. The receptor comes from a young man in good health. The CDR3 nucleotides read TGTGCCAGCGGCCAAGACCGGTCCTCCGAGCAGTACTTC. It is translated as CASGQDRSSEQYF.